The 10 T cell receptor beta chains in this list originate from one sample, sequenced in a study of blood T cells in healthy people across ages. A second roughly 6 to 12 cycle PCR used barcoded and J-beta primers. One entry per CDR3 protein, called by TCRdb with MiXCR from the 5' RACE reads. The sample includes over 950,000 distinct CDR3 sequences, more than 30% of them seen just once. Material for sequencing was blood. The source is a man between 18 and 29 years old in good health.

This clonotype has at least ten counts. The genes are TRBV18 and TRBJ1-2; D unresolved. V lost 3 bases and J lost 6, with 14 bases in between. Germline-derived CDR1 and CDR2 are KGHSH and LQKENI. The CDR3 sequence is 14 residues long. The CDR3: CASSPQPLGDGYTF. The CDR3 DNA sequence: TGTGCCAGCTCACCCCAACCGTTGGGCGATGGCTACACCTTC.

The V and J genes are TRBV5-1 and TRBJ1-5, with TRBD1 identical over 9 bases. Germline assignment: CDR1 SGHRS and CDR2 YFSETQ. V lost 4 bases, J lost 5 bases, and 7 bases stayed unmatched. The CDR3 totals 15 residues. CDR3 sequence (DNA): TGCGCCAGCAGCCCCTGGACAGGGGTAGATCAGCCCCAGCATTTT. Translated: CASSPWTGVDQPQHF.

In its sample, this clonotype was seen a few times. The chain couples TRBV11-2 to TRBJ2-1, with 12 bases lining up with TRBD1. This CDR3 is built from 18 residues. Losses at the gene ends were 0 bases for V and 5 bases for J; bases not matched to a gene: 8. Germline values: CDR1 SGHAT, CDR2 FQNNGV. The CDR3 is CASSLDRVGDRGHNEQFF. The CDR3 DNA is TGTGCCAGCAGCTTAGATCGTGTGGGGGACAGGGGGCACAATGAGCAGTTCTTC.

This clonotype was seen more than once but under ten times. The chain combines TRBV3-1 with TRBJ2-5; D is possibly TRBD2 (5 bases). The ends were cut back, 4 bases at V and 5 bases at J, with 17 bases in the middle. This CDR3 is built from 15 residues. The germline gives CDR1 LGHDT, CDR2 YNNKEL (reference sequence). The CDR3 bases are TGTGCCAGCAGCCCGAGCGGAGTGCCGATGGAGACCCAGTACTTC. This codes for CASSPSGVPMETQYF.

To note about this clonotype: Its ends do not fully match the called genes, so a read error is possible. The J gene is TRBJ2-1, the V gene TRBV11-2; tentative D call: TRBD2 (6 bases). Germline CDR1 and CDR2: SGHAT and FQNNGV. The CDR3 has 16 residues. As DNA, the CDR3 is TGTGCCTGCAGCCCCCCTCCCGGGAGCTCCTACAATGAGCAGTTCTTC. This sequence encodes CACSPPPGSSYNEQFF. The full variable domain, completed using reference TRBV11-2 and TRBJ2-1, is EAGVAQSPRYKIIEKRQSVAFWCNPISGHATLYWYQQILGQGPKLLIQFQNNGVVDDSQLPKDRFSAERLKGVDSTLKIQPAKLEDSAVYLCACSPPPGSSYNEQFFGPGTRLTVL.

The chain combines TRBV20-1 with TRBJ1-1; TRBD1 is a possible D gene (5 bases). CDR3 length: 12 amino acids. Germline V CDR1 and CDR2: DFQATT, SNEGSKA (reference sequence). CDR3 coding DNA: TGCAGGGCTGGGACCTTGGACACTGAAGCTTTCTTT. The encoded protein is CRAGTLDTEAFF.

CDR3 coding DNA: TGTGCCAGCAGCTTAGATTGGACTAGCTCTACGCAGTATTTT. As protein: CASSLDWTSSTQYF. The chain employs TRBV7-6 and TRBJ2-3, with 8 nucleotides matching TRBD2. Germline V gene sequence: CDR1 SGHVS, CDR2 FNYEAQ. The CDR3 spans 14 residues. V shed 1 base, J shed 8 bases, and the junction held 5 bases outside the gene matches.

The rearrangement links TRBV5-1 to TRBJ1-1; D possibly corresponds to TRBD1 (6 bases). This CDR3 region has 15 residues. V lost 4 bases and J 6 bases, leaving 19 bases between the germline ends. CDR1 SGHRS and CDR2 YFSETQ come from the germline V gene. The CDR3 spells CASSNTGTMAAEAFF. The CDR3 DNA is TGCGCCAGCAGCAACACCGGGACAATGGCAGCTGAAGCTTTCTTT.

The CDR3 bases are TGTGCCTGGAGTCAGGCGGACTATGGCTACACCTTC. Encoded protein: CAWSQADYGYTF. V gene TRBV30 combines with J gene TRBJ1-2; D unresolved. V was cut by 2 bases and J by 3 bases, with 7 bases left in between. The CDR3 is 12 amino acids. CDR1 and CDR2 from the germline V gene are GTSNPN and SVGIG (reference sequence).

This chain uses TRBV7-2 with TRBJ2-2, with 8 bases fitting TRBD1. After removal of 10 bases from V and 7 bases from J, the junction contained 8 bases not matched to a gene. From germline, CDR1 is SGHTA and CDR2 FQGNSA. CDR3 length: 13 amino acids. The CDR3: CATPDRDNGELFF. DNA of the CDR3: TGTGCCACGCCGGACAGGGACAACGGGGAGCTGTTTTTT. The complete variable domain, with remaining parts taken from reference TRBV7-2 and TRBJ2-2, reads GAGVSQSPSNKVTEKGKDVELRCDPISGHTALYWYRQSLGQGLEFLIYFQGNSAPDKSGLPSDRFSAERTGGSVSTLTIQRTQQEDSAVYLCATPDRDNGELFFGEGSRLTVL.